This record concerns one T cell receptor (beta chain) sequence. This sample stems from a study of blood T cell repertoires in COVID-19. Background on the study: Samples of COVID-19 (acute and convalescent) were obtained from the United States, Italy and Spain. T cells, B-cell-depleted T cells, or PBMCs supplied cDNA or gDNA.

In the authors' methods: How many nucleated cells were present was estimated from reference gene primer amplification. Repertoires were generated with immunoSEQ multiplex PCR, while TCRdb's copy carries only in-frame clones and drops some. V, J and clone size are those of that table, while D and trimming were read from the DNA. The data show 100,000 to 150,000 clones, roughly four fifths seen once. There are 15 residues in the CDR3. V was pared by 4 bases and J by 12 bases, with 23 bases between. The V gene's germline CDR1 is SGHRS and CDR2 YFSETQ. This sequence was found in a man aged 55-75 years with acute or convalescent COVID-19. The chain carries TRBV5-1 and TRBJ2-1; D possibly corresponds to TRBD1 (6 bases). Sequenced input: peripheral blood. For the CDR3, the DNA is TGCGCCAGCAGCACCGGGACAAACCCTTCGGGTGGGCAGTTCTTC. This codes for CASSTGTNPSGGQFF.